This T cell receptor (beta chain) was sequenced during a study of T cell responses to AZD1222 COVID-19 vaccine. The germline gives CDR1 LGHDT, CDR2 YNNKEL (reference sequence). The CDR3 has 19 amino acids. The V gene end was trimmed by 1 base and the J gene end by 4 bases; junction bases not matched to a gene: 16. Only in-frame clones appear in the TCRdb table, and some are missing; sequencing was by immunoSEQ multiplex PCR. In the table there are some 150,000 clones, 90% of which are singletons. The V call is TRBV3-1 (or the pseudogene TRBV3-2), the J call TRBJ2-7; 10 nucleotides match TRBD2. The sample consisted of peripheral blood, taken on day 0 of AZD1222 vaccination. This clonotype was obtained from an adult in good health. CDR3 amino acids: CASSQGGASGGVLGYEQYF. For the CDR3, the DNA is TGTGCCAGCAGCCAAGGAGGTGCTAGCGGGGGTGTCTTGGGGTACGAGCAGTACTTC.